This T cell receptor beta chain was recorded in a study of cytomegalovirus exposure and HLA in healthy donors. Findings and limits, study-wide: What a later analysis reportedly showed was that an Asian-associated ancestry cluster had fewer N-insertions than the roughly 670-donor mean.

V lost 2 bases and J lost 4, with 12 bases in between. CDR3 length: 14 amino acids. Germline CDR1 MNHEY, CDR2 SMNVEV (reference sequence). Note on this clone: What it binds is unknown.

PCR primers comprised 60 Vbeta and 13 Jbeta primers. The repertoire was sequenced with immunoSEQ multiplex PCR; TCRdb's copy has only in-frame clones and lacks some. The sample records roughly 180,000 clones, 70% to 85% being singletons. The sequence was collected from a girl aged 2-10 years in good health and CMV-seropositive. Sequencing was done on a sample of PBMCs. V gene TRBV27 combines with J gene TRBJ2-7; D is possibly TRBD1 (6 bases). CDR3 sequence: CASSLNQGKYEQYF. The CDR3 DNA reads as TGTGCCAGCAGTTTAAACCAGGGGAAGTACGAGCAGTACTTC.